This T cell receptor (beta chain) was recorded in a study of cytomegalovirus exposure and HLA in healthy donors. Amplification used 60 Vbeta primers and 13 Jbeta primers. Generated by immunoSEQ multiplex PCR, the TCRdb table keeps only in-frame clones and is missing some. Of around 170,000 clones in the sample, roughly four fifths were seen once. V was cut by 1 base and J by 8 bases, with 15 bases left in between. This CDR3 has 15 residues. Germline V gene sequence: CDR1 MNHEY, CDR2 SMNVEV (reference sequence). The TCR was taken from a man aged 18 to 29 in good health and CMV-seronegative. The V call is TRBV27, the J call TRBJ2-1, with D possibly matching TRBD1 (5 bases). Sequencing was carried out using PBMCs. The CDR3 loop is CASSLLKRTLDEQFF. The DNA for the CDR3 is TGTGCCAGCAGTTTATTGAAGAGGACACTGGATGAGCAGTTCTTC.